This record concerns one TCR beta chain sequence. Its antigen is not identified. The data derive from a study of CD8 T cells in ankylosing spondylitis. Study outcomes and limitations: Researchers reportedly found disease-linked clones significantly enriched in matched ankylosing spondylitis synovial fluid.

Preparation of TCR beta libraries was done by quantitative 5'-RACE with molecular barcodes. Each CDR3 protein is one row after TCRdb ran MiXCR on the 5' RACE reads. Counted here are some 150,000 distinct CDR3 sequences, under 55% occurring once; the ten biggest clones make up nearly 15%. Germline V lookup: CDR1 SGHTA, CDR2 FQGTGA. V gave up 1 base and J gave up 2 bases, with 21 bases separating them. The CDR3 is made up of 18 amino acids. The rearrangement joins TRBV7-3 to TRBJ2-7; the D gene is possibly TRBD1 (5 bases). The TCR sequence derives from a male donor with ankylosing spondylitis. The specimen was synovial fluid, either unsorted or a sorted T cell fraction (not recorded which). The CDR3 region is CASSLIPNRPYTPYEQYF. The CDR3 DNA is TGTGCCAGCAGCTTAATCCCCAACAGGCCCTATACCCCCTACGAGCAGTACTTC.